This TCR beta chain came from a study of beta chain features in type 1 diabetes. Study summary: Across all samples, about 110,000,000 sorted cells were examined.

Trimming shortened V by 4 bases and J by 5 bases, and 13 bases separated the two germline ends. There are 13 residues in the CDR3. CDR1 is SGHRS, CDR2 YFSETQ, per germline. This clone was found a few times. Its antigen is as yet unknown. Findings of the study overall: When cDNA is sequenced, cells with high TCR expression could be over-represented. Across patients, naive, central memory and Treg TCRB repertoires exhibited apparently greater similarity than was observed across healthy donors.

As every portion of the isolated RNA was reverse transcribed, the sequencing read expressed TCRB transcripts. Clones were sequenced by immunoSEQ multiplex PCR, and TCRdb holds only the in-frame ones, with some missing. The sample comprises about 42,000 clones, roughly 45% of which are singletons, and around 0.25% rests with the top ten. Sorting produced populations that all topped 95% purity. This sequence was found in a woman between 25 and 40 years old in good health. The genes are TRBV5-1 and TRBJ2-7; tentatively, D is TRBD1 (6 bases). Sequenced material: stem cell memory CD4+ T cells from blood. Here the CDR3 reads CASSVQGGHEQYF. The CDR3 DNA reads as TGCGCCAGCAGCGTACAGGGCGGCCACGAGCAGTACTTC. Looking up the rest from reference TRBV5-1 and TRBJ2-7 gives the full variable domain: KAGVTQTPRYLIKTRGQQVTLSCSPISGHRSVSWYQQTPGQGLQFLFEYFSETQRNKGNFPGRFSGRQFSNSRSEMNVSTLELGDSALYLCASSVQGGHEQYFGPGTRLTVT.